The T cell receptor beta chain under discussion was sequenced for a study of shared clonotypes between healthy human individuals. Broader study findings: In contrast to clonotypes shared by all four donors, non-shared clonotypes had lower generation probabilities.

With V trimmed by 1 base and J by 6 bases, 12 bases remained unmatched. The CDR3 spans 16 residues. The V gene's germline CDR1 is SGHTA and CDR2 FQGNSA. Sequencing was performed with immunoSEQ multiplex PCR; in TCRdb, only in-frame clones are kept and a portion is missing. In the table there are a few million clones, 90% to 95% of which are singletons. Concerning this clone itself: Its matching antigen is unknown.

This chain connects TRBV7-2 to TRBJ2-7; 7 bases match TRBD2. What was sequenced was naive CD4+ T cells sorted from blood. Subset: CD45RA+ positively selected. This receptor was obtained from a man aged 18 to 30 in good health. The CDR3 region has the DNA TGTGCCAGCAGCTTAGGGGCGGGGGTTTTCCCCCTCGAGCAGTACTTC. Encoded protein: CASSLGAGVFPLEQYF.